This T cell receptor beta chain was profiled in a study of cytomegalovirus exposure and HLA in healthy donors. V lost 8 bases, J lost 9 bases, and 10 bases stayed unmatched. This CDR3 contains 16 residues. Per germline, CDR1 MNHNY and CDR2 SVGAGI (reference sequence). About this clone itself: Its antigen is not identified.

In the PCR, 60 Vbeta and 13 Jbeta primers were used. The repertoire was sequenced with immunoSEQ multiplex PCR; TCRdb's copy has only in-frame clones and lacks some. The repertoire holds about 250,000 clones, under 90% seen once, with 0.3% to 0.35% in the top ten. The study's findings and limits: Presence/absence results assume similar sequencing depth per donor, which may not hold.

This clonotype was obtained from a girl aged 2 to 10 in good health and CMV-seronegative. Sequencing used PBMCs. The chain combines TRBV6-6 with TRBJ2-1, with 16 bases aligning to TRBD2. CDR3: CASHQGLAGGKTEQFF. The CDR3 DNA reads TGTGCCAGCCACCAGGGACTAGCGGGAGGGAAGACTGAGCAGTTCTTC.